This entry features one T cell receptor (beta chain) sequence. The table came from immunoSEQ multiplex PCR; TCRdb's copy has only in-frame clones and leaves some out. The data show 200,000 to 250,000 clones, with 70% to 90% seen just once and roughly 2% held by the top ten. The source of the sample is a study of blood T cell repertoires in COVID-19. V was cut by 3 bases and J by 0 bases, with 10 bases left in between. Germline CDR1 is SGHVS and CDR2 is FNYEAQ. CDR3 size: 15 residues. Sequencing was done on a sample of peripheral blood. The chain joins TRBV7-6 to TRBJ2-3; no firm D call. This TCR derives from a woman in her thirties or forties who had recovered from COVID-19. Here the CDR3 reads CASSFRGSSTDTQYF. Here the CDR3 DNA reads TGTGCCAGCAGCTTTCGCGGATCTAGCACAGATACGCAGTATTTT.